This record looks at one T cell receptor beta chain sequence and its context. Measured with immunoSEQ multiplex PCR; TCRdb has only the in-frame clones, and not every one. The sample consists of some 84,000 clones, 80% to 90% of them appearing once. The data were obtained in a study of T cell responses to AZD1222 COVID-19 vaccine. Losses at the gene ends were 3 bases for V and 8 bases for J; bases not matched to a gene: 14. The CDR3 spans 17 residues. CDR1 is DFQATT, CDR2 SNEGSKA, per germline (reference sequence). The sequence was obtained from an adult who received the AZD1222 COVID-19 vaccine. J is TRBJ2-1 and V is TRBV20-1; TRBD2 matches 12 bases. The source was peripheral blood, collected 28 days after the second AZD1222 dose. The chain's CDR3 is CSASGPSGRALIYEQFF. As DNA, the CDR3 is TGCAGTGCTAGTGGTCCTAGCGGGAGGGCCCTCATCTATGAGCAGTTCTTC.